This passage covers 30 T cell receptor beta chains from one sample sequenced in a study of PD-1 blockade in classical Hodgkin lymphoma. Clones were read by immunoSEQ multiplex PCR, and TCRdb kept only the in-frame ones, dropping some. The sample includes roughly 81,000 clones, around 90% seen only once; the top ten take less than 3%. The patients all showed relapse after autologous stem cell transplantation, while their brentuximab vedotin exposure varied. Source: peripheral blood mononuclear cells (PBMCs), taken before the second cycle of nivolumab. The receptors here all came from a human donor with classical Hodgkin lymphoma.

The V call is TRBV29-1, the J call TRBJ2-7; 7 bases line up with TRBD2. The CDR3 covers 13 residues. Germline values: CDR1 SQVTM, CDR2 ANQGSEA. The V and J ends lost 5 bases and 1 base, in that order; junction bases with no gene match: 5. CDR3 sequence: CSVLLANSYEQYF. As DNA, the CDR3 is TGCAGCGTTTTACTAGCGAATTCCTACGAGCAGTACTTC.

This clone appeared once. The chain employs TRBV29-1 and TRBJ2-5; 13 bases are shared with TRBD2. This CDR3 has 17 amino acids. V was clipped by 0 bases and J by 5 bases; unmatched bases: 9. The V gene's germline CDR1 is SQVTM and CDR2 ANQGSEA. CDR3 sequence reads: CSVEDPKGLAGTETQYF. Written as DNA, the CDR3 is TGCAGCGTTGAAGACCCTAAGGGACTAGCGGGGACGGAGACCCAGTACTTC.

CDR3 in amino acids: CASSLSRGEGETQYF. In DNA, the CDR3 is TGTGCCAGCAGTTTATCGCGGGGGGAGGGGGAGACCCAGTACTTC. The chain couples TRBV28 to TRBJ2-5, with TRBD2 matching over 8 bases. The J segment lost 5 bases and the V segment lost 1 base, leaving 6 bases of the junction unmatched. CDR1 MDHEN and CDR2 SYDVKM come from the germline V gene. There are 15 residues in the CDR3.

On this clone: Other DNA sequences from this sample encode an identical CDR3 as well. The chain recombines TRBV19 with TRBJ2-5; D is possibly TRBD1 (6 bases). The V and J ends lost 2 bases and 1 base respectively, with 11 bases between them. This CDR3 is 15 amino acids long. The germline V gene encodes CDR1 LNHDA and CDR2 SQIVND (reference sequence). As DNA, the CDR3 is TGTGCCAGTAGTATACAGGGGCGATTCCAAGAGACCCAGTACTTC. It specifies CASSIQGRFQETQYF.

The CDR3 spells CASSVGGRAAGHYGYTF. The DNA for the CDR3 is TGTGCCAGCAGCGTAGGGGGTAGAGCAGCTGGCCACTATGGCTACACCTTC. The chain uses TRBV9 and TRBJ1-2, with unresolved D. CDR1 and CDR2 (germline): SGDLS, YYNGEE. The V and J ends lost 0 bases and 3 bases respectively, with 18 bases between them. The CDR3 covers 17 residues.

V and J are TRBV6-1 and TRBJ2-7, with D uncertain. The CDR3 extends over 11 amino acids. Trimming stripped 4 bases from V and 3 bases from J, with 4 bases between. Germline CDR1 and CDR2: MNHNS and SASEGT. In nucleotides, the CDR3 is TGTGCCAGCAGTGCCGGCTACGAGCAGTACTTC. This translates into CASSAGYEQYF.

This clone has just one count. This chain joins TRBV11-3 and TRBJ2-1; 7 bases are a match to TRBD2. V lost 0 bases and J lost 7; bases outside the gene matches: 6. Germline V CDR1 and CDR2: SGHNT, YENEEA. This CDR3 is 15 amino acids long. CDR3 sequence (DNA): TGTGCCAGCAGCTTAGATAGGGCGGGAGTGAATGAGCAGTTCTTC. It translates to CASSLDRAGVNEQFF. The variable domain in full, completed from reference TRBV11-3 and TRBJ2-1, reads EAGVVQSPRYKIIEKKQPVAFWCNPISGHNTLYWYLQNLGQGPELLIRYENEEAVDDSQLPKDRFSAERLKGVDSTLKIQPAELGDSAVYLCASSLDRAGVNEQFFGPGTRLTVL.

The J gene is TRBJ1-1, the V gene TRBV5-1; no firm D call. CDR1 and CDR2 from the germline V gene are SGHRS and YFSETQ. Trimming cost V 0 bases and J 12 bases, with 15 bases left between them. The CDR3 loop spans 13 amino acids. CDR3 bases: TGCGCCAGCAGCTTGGCCAGTATGAGTGCGACTTTCTTT. Its translation is CASSLASMSATFF.

The chain has TRBV10-3 and TRBJ1-1, with D perhaps TRBD1 (6 bases). The CDR3 totals 11 residues. The germline CDR1 and CDR2 sequences are ENHRY and SYGVKD. Trimming left V 7 bases short and J 4 bases short, with 7 bases between. The DNA of the CDR3 is TGTGCCATCACACAGGGCACTGAAGCTTTCTTT. This sequence encodes CAITQGTEAFF.

The chain carries TRBV18 and TRBJ2-7; 7 nucleotides agree with TRBD1. This CDR3 is 14 amino acids long. Looked up from germline, CDR1 is KGHSH and CDR2 is LQKENI. The junction had 5 bases not matched to a gene; V was cut back by 6 bases and J by 0 bases. The CDR3 region is CASSGQASSYEQYF. CDR3 nucleotides: TGTGCCAGCTCTGGACAGGCGAGCTCCTACGAGCAGTACTTC.

The DNA of the CDR3 is TGTGCCAGCAGCTCTTTTCAGCGGGAGGGGACAGATACGCAGTATTTT. This encodes CASSSFQREGTDTQYF. The gene calls are TRBV5-4 and TRBJ2-3, with 10 bases fitting TRBD2. V gave up 3 bases and J gave up 3 bases; unmatched junction bases: 7. In germline, CDR1 is SGHNT, CDR2 YYREEE (reference sequence). The CDR3 spans 16 residues.

V usage is TRBV5-1 and J usage is TRBJ2-1; 8 bases fit TRBD2. Per the germline V gene, CDR1 is SGHRS and CDR2 is YFSETQ. The ends lost 5 bases at V and 2 bases at J; junction bases unmatched: 0. The CDR3 length is 13 residues. The CDR3 sequence is CASRREAYNEQFF. The CDR3 DNA follows: TGCGCCAGCAGGCGGGAGGCCTACAATGAGCAGTTCTTC. The full variable domain, with the rest looked up from reference TRBV5-1 and TRBJ2-1, is KAGVTQTPRYLIKTRGQQVTLSCSPISGHRSVSWYQQTPGQGLQFLFEYFSETQRNKGNFPGRFSGRQFSNSRSEMNVSTLELGDSALYLCASRREAYNEQFFGPGTRLTVL.

The chain uses TRBV5-1 and TRBJ2-7; either TRBD1 or TRBD2 may fit D (5 bases each). Trimming shortened V by 0 bases and J by 3 bases, and 10 bases separated the two germline ends. The CDR3 runs 14 residues. The germline V gene encodes CDR1 SGHRS and CDR2 YFSETQ. The CDR3 DNA sequence: TGCGCCAGCAGCTTGGAAGGGGAGCTCTACGAGCAGTACTTC. It codes for CASSLEGELYEQYF.

The rearrangement uses TRBV28 and TRBJ2-1, with TRBD2 matching over 7 bases. The CDR3 is 13 residues long. Germline CDR1 is MDHEN and CDR2 is SYDVKM. J lost 5 bases, V lost 8 bases, and 6 bases had no gene match. The CDR3 DNA reads as TGTGCCAGCCAGGGCGGGGGTCACAATGAGCAGTTCTTC. Its translation: CASQGGGHNEQFF. Based on the CDR3 plus reference TRBV28 and TRBJ2-1, the full variable domain is DVKVTQSSRYLVKRTGEKVFLECVQDMDHENMFWYRQDPGLGLRLIYFSYDVKMKEKGDIPEGYSVSREKKERFSLILESASTNQTSMYLCASQGGGHNEQFFGPGTRLTVL.

The CDR3 sequence: CASSQEASGLSYEQYF. The DNA for the CDR3 is TGTGCCAGCAGCCAAGAGGCTAGCGGGTTATCCTACGAGCAGTACTTC. The chain links TRBV4-2 to TRBJ2-7; TRBD2 aligns across 8 bases. The CDR3 sequence is 16 residues long. The germline V gene encodes CDR1 LGHNA and CDR2 YNFKEQ. V trimming: 0 bases; J trimming: 1 base; junction bases outside the gene matches: 5.

The rearrangement links TRBV25-1 to TRBJ2-7; no reliable D call. The CDR3 is 14 amino acids. With 4 bases removed from V and 0 bases from J, the gap between germline ends came to 10 bases. Looked up from germline, CDR1 is MGHDK and CDR2 is SYGVNS. CDR3 DNA: TGTGCCAGCAGTGGTCCACGGAGCTCCTACGAGCAGTACTTC. Its translation: CASSGPRSSYEQYF.

The chain has TRBV9 and TRBJ2-3; tentative D call: TRBD1 (6 bases). This CDR3 has 15 residues. V shed 4 bases and J shed 0 bases, with 12 bases lying between them. Per germline, CDR1 SGDLS and CDR2 YYNGEE. The CDR3 reads CASSFRQGSTDTQYF. The CDR3 DNA follows: TGTGCCAGCAGCTTTCGTCAGGGGAGCACAGATACGCAGTATTTT.

J is TRBJ2-7 and V is TRBV19; D may be TRBD1 (6 bases). Trimming removed 1 base at V and 7 bases at J, with 11 bases between. Germline CDR1 LNHDA, CDR2 SQIVND (reference sequence). The CDR3 runs 13 residues. CDR3 DNA sequence: TGTGCCAGTAGTATAGGCCCAGGGGCAGAGCAGTACTTC. This encodes CASSIGPGAEQYF.

This clone has only a few counts. The V gene is TRBV6-5, the J gene TRBJ2-7; 12 bases map to TRBD2. The length of the CDR3 is 14 residues. Germline trimming cut 4 bases from V and 3 bases from J; bases unmatched to any gene: 1. Per germline, CDR1 MNHEY and CDR2 SVGAGI. In DNA, the CDR3 is TGTGCCAGCAGTTGGACTAGCGGGAACTACGAGCAGTACTTC. This encodes CASSWTSGNYEQYF.

The chain is built from TRBV28 and TRBJ2-7, with D hard to call. This CDR3 spans 13 amino acids. CDR1 is MDHEN and CDR2 is SYDVKM in the germline V gene. V was clipped by 3 bases and J by 6 bases, with 12 bases between them. The CDR3 nucleotides are TGTGCCAGCAGTTTCTCCGAATCGGGCGAGCAGTACTTC. Translating it yields CASSFSESGEQYF.

The chain is built from TRBV27 and TRBJ2-7; D remains unclear. V gave up 1 base and J gave up 0 bases, with 4 bases separating them. The CDR3 length is 13 residues. Germline V CDR1 and CDR2: MNHEY, SMNVEV (reference sequence). CDR3 coding DNA: TGTGCCAGCAGTTTATGGAGCTCCTACGAGCAGTACTTC. Its translation: CASSLWSSYEQYF.

This chain uses TRBV21-1 with TRBJ1-3. TRBV21-1 is designated a pseudogene. The CDR3 runs 18 residues. The CDR3 here is CASSKGEETGAGGNTIYF. Here the CDR3 DNA reads TGTGCCAGCAGCAAAGGAGAGGAGACGGGGGCGGGTGGAAACACCATATATTTT.

This sequence joins TRBV2 and TRBJ2-4; TRBD1 is a possible D gene (9 bases). Germline V CDR1 and CDR2: SNHLY, FYNNEI. V was clipped by 6 bases and J by 6 bases, with 24 bases between them. CDR3 length equals 17 residues. The CDR3 DNA reads as TGTGCCAGCAGCGGGCGGACAGGGGAGAGCGGGAGAAACATTCAGTACTTC. It yields the protein CASSGRTGESGRNIQYF.

The rearrangement uses TRBV19 and TRBJ2-6; D uncertain. CDR3 length equals 18 residues. Germline V gene data show CDR1 as LNHDA and CDR2 as SQIVND (reference sequence). V shed 5 bases and J shed 0 bases, with 17 bases lying between them. The CDR3 here is CASSFSGRSNSGANVLTF. CDR3 coding DNA: TGTGCCAGTAGTTTCTCGGGCAGGTCTAACTCTGGGGCCAACGTCCTGACTTTC.

The rearrangement links TRBV7-9 to TRBJ2-5, with 9 bases fitting TRBD2. Trimming at V came to 3 bases and at J to 3 bases, leaving 2 bases not matched to a gene. Germline lookup yields CDR1 SEHNR and CDR2 FQNEAQ (reference sequence). The CDR3 consists of 14 residues. Here the CDR3 DNA reads TGTGCCAGCAGCTTCCTAGCGGGGAAAGAGACCCAGTACTTC. It specifies CASSFLAGKETQYF.

This chain connects TRBV5-1 to TRBJ1-4, with unresolved D. The V and J ends lost 2 bases and 8 bases respectively, with 10 bases between them. Germline V lookup: CDR1 SGHRS, CDR2 YFSETQ. The CDR3 runs to 13 residues. DNA for the CDR3: TGCGCCAGCAGCTTCGGGGTAGGGGAAAAACTGTTTTTT. Amino acid sequence: CASSFGVGEKLFF.

V and J are TRBV7-3 and TRBJ2-5, with 11 bases matching TRBD2. The CDR3 has 14 amino acids. Trimming cost V 5 bases and J 4 bases; bases outside gene matches: 3. Germline loops: CDR1 SGHTA, CDR2 FQGTGA. CDR3 loop: CASSLAGGVETQYF. The CDR3 bases are TGTGCCAGCAGCCTAGCGGGAGGAGTAGAGACCCAGTACTTC.

V usage is TRBV21-1 and J usage is TRBJ2-7; the table calls TRBD2, which could not be checked here. TRBV21-1 is shown as a pseudogene. CDR3 length: 20 residues. This chain's CDR3 is CASSSLGGETPGYRHYEQYF. In DNA, the CDR3 is TGTGCCAGCAGCTCTCTCGGAGGGGAGACCCCGGGATATCGGCACTACGAGCAGTACTTC.

This chain connects TRBV6-5 to TRBJ1-4, with D tentatively TRBD1 (6 bases). With 3 bases removed from V and 7 bases from J, the gap between germline ends came to 18 bases. The CDR3 has 16 residues. Per the germline V gene, CDR1 is MNHEY and CDR2 is SVGAGI. The CDR3 bases are TGTGCCAGCAGTTATGGGTCGGGGGGCGCGGGTGAAAAACTGTTTTTT. It translates to CASSYGSGGAGEKLFF.

This clone is medium-sized in the sample. The chain combines TRBV4-1 with TRBJ2-1; possibly TRBD1 for D (6 bases). Germline V CDR1 and CDR2: MGHRA, YSYEKL. The V gene lost 0 bases and the J gene lost 6 bases, with 15 bases spanning the gap. The CDR3 consists of 16 residues. CDR3 DNA sequence: TGCGCCAGCAGCCAAGATCAGGAGGCAGGGGCCAATGAGCAGTTCTTC. This gives the protein CASSQDQEAGANEQFF.